The source of this T cell receptor beta chain is a study of cytomegalovirus exposure and HLA in healthy donors. Study conclusions and caveats: Sequencing had likely introduced a cluster of highly shared sequence variants as an artifact. Earlier analysis yielded a pattern in which most TCR beta V segments were productive about 87% or about 30% of the time. Cytomegalovirus association was assigned to approximately 160 TCR beta chains. It was assumed in the presence/absence analyses that sequencing depth was roughly uniform across donors.

The V end lost 7 bases, the J end lost 4 bases, and 14 bases lay between the germline ends. The CDR3 covers 14 residues. This clone was seen a few times. Antigen specificity is unknown. This PCR relied on a set of 60 Vbeta primers and 13 Jbeta primers. Sequencing was performed with immunoSEQ multiplex PCR; in TCRdb, only in-frame clones are kept and a portion is missing. This sample has over 75,000 clones; approximately 84% occur once, and the top ten carry 2.4%. J is TRBJ1-3 and V is TRBV23-1; D possibly corresponds to TRBD1 (6 bases). TRBV23-1 is identified as an open reading frame with a role that is uncertain. This receptor was obtained from a woman in her fifties or sixties in good health and CMV-seronegative. The specimen sequenced was PBMCs. The CDR3 DNA reads as TGCGCCAGCAAACGGTGGGGGCCAGGAAACACCATATATTTT. It encodes CASKRWGPGNTIYF.